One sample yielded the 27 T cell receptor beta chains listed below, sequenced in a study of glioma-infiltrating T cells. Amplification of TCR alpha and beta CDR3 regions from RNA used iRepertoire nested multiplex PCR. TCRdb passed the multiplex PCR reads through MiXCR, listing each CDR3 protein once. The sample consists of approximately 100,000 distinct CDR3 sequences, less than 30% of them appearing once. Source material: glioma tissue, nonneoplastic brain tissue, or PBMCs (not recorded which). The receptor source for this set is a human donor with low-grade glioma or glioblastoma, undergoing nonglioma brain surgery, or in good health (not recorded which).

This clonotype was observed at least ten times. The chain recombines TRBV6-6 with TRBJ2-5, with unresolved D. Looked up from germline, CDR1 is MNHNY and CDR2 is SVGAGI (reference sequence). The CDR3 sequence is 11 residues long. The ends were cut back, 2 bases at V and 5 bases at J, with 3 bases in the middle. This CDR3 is CASSYDETQYF. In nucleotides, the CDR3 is TGTGCCAGCAGTTACGACGAGACCCAGTACTTC.

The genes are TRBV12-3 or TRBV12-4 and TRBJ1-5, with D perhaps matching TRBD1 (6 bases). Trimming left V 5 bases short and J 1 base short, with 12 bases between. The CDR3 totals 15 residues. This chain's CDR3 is CASSPGGLSNQPQHF. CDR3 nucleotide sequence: TGTGCCAGCAGTCCGGGGGGCCTGAGCAATCAGCCCCAGCATTTT.

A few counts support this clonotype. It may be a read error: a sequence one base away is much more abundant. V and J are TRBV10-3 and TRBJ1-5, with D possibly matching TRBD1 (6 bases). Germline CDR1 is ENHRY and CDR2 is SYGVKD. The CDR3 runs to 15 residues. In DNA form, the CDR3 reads TGTGCCACCTTGGACGCGACAGGAAGCAATCAGCACCAGCATTTT. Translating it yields CATLDATGSNQHQHF.

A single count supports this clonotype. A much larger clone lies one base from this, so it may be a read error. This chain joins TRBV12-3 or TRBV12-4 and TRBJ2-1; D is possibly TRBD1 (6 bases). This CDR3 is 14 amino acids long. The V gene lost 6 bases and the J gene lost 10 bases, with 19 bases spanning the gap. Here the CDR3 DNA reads TGTGCCAGCAGGCCGACAACGGGGACAAGAGAGCAGTTCTTC. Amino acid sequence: CASRPTTGTREQFF.

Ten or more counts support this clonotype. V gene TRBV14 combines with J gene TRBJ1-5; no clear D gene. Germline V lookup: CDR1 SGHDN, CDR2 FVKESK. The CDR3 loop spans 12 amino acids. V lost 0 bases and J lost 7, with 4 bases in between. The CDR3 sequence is CASSQESQPQHF. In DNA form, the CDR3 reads TGTGCCAGCAGCCAAGAATCGCAGCCCCAGCATTTT.

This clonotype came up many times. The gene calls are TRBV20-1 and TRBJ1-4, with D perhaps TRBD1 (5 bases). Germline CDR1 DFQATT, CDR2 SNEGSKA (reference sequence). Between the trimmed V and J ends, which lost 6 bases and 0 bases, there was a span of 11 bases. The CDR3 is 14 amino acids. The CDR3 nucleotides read TGCAGTGCCCCCGGACACGCAACTAATGAAAAACTGTTTTTT. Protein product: CSAPGHATNEKLFF.

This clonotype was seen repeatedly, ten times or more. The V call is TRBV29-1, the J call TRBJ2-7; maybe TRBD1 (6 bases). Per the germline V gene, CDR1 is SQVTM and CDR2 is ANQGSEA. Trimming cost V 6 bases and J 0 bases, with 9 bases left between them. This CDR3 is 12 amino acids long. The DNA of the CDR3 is TGCAGCGTCGGGGACACCTCCTACGAGCAGTACTTC. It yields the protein CSVGDTSYEQYF.

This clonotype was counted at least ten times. The CDR3 DNA follows: TGCGCCAGCAGCTTGGCCCTGACAGGGATCGCTGAAGCTTTCTTT. Its protein is CASSLALTGIAEAFF. The gene calls are TRBV5-1 and TRBJ1-1, with 7 nucleotides matching TRBD1. There are 15 residues in the CDR3. V gave up 0 bases and J gave up 6 bases; unmatched junction bases: 8. Germline V CDR1 and CDR2: SGHRS, YFSETQ.

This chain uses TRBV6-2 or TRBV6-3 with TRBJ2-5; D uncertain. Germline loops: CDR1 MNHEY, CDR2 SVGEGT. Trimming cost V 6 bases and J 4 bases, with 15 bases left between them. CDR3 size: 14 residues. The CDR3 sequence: CASSGTYTLETQYF. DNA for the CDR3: TGTGCCAGCAGCGGCACCTACACCCTAGAGACCCAGTACTTC.

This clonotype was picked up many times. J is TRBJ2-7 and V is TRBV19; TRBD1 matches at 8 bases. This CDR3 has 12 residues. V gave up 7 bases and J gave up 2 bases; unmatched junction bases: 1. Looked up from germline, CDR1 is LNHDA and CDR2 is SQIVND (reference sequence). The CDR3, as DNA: TGTGCCAGTACGGACAGGGCCTACGAGCAGTACTTC. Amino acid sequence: CASTDRAYEQYF. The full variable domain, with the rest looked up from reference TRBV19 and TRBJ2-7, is DGGITQSPKYLFRKEGQNVTLSCEQNLNHDAMYWYRQDPGQGLRLIYYSQIVNDFQKGDIAEGYSVSREKKESFPLTVTSAQKNPTAFYLCASTDRAYEQYFGPGTRLTVT.

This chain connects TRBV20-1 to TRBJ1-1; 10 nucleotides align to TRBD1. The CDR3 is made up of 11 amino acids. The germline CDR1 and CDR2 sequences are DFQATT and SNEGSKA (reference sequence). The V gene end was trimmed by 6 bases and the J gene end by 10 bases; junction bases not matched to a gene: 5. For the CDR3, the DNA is TGCAGTGCGAGACAGGGGGCGCGAGCTTTCTTT. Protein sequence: CSARQGARAFF.

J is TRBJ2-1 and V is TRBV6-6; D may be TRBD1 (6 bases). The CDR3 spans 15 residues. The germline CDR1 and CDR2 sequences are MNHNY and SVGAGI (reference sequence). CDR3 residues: CVSSYQGHPRNEQFF. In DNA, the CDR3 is TGTGTTAGCAGTTACCAGGGACACCCTCGAAATGAGCAGTTCTTC.

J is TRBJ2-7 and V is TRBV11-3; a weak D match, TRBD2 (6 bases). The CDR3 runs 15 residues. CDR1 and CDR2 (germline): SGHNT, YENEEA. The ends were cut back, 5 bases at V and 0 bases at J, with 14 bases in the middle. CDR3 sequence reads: CASSGGGTDSYEQYF. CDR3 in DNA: TGTGCCAGCAGCGGCGGCGGGACCGACTCCTACGAGCAGTACTTC.

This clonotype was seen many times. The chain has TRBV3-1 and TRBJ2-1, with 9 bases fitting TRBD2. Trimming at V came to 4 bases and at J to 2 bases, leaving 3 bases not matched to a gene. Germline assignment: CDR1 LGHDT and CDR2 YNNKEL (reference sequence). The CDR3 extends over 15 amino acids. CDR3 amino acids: CASSLIAGAYNEQFF. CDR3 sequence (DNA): TGTGCCAGCAGCCTTATAGCGGGAGCCTACAATGAGCAGTTCTTC.

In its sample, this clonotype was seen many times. CDR3 in DNA: TGTGCCAGTAGTCCTTGGGGGACTAGAGATCAAGAGACCCAGTACTTC. Its translation is CASSPWGTRDQETQYF. V usage is TRBV19 and J usage is TRBJ2-5; 8 bases are a match to TRBD2. The CDR3 has 16 amino acids. CDR1 is LNHDA and CDR2 is SQIVND in the germline V gene (reference sequence). The trim removed 5 bases at V and 2 bases at J, leaving 10 bases unmatched.

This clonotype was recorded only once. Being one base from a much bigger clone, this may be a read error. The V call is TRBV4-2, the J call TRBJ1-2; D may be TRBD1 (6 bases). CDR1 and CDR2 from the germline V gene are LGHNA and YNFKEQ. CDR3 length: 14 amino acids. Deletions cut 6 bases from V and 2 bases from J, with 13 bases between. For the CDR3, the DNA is TGTGCCAGCAGACCCGACAGGAGGAACTATGGCTACACCTTC. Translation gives CASRPDRRNYGYTF.

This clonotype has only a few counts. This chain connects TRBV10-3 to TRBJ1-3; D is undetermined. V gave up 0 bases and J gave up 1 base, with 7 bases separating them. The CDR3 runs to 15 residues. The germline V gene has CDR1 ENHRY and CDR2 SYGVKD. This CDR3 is CAISESGGSGNTIYF. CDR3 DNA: TGTGCCATCAGTGAGTCGGGAGGGTCTGGAAACACCATATATTTT.

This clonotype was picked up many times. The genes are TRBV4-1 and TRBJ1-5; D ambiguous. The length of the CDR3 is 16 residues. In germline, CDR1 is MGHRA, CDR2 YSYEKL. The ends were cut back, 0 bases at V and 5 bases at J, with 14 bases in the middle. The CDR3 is CASSQEWVQAHQPQHF. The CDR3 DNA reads TGCGCCAGCAGCCAAGAATGGGTACAAGCCCATCAGCCCCAGCATTTT.

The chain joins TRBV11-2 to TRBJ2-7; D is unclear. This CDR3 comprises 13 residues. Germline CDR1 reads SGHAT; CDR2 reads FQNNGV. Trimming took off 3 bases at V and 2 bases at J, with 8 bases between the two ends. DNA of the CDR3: TGTGCCAGCAGCTTTGGCGCTACCTACGAGCAGTACTTC. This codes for CASSFGATYEQYF.

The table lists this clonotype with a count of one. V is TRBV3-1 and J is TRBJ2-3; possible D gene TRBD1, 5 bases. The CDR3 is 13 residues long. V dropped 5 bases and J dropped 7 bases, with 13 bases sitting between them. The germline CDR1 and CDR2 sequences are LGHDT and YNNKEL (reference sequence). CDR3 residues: CASSKGRQNTQYF. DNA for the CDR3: TGTGCCAGCAGCAAAGGCCGACAGAATACGCAGTATTTT.

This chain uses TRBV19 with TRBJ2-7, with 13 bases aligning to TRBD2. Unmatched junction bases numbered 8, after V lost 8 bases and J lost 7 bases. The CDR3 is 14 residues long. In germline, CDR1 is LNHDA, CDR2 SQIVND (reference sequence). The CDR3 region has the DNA TGTGCCAGTGGTACCGGACTAGCGGGAGTGGAGCAGTACTTC. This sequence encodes CASGTGLAGVEQYF.

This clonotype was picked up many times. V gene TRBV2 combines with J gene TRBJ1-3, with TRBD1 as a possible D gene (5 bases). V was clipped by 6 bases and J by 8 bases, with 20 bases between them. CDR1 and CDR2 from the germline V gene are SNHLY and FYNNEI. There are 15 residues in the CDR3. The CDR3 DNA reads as TGTGCCAGCAGCGAACACCAGGGAACTTTGGACACCATATATTTT. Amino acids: CASSEHQGTLDTIYF.

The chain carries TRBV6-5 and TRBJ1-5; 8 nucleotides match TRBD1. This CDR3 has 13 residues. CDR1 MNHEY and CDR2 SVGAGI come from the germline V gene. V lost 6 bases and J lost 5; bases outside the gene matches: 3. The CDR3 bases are TGTGCCAGCAGAAAGACAGGGGATCAGCCCCAGCATTTT. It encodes CASRKTGDQPQHF.

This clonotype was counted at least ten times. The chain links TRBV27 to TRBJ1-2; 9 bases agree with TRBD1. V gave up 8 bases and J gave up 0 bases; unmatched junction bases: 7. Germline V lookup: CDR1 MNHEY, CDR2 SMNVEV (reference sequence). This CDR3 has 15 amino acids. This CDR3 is CASRLTGGSNYGYTF. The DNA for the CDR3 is TGTGCCAGCCGTCTGACAGGGGGGTCTAACTATGGCTACACCTTC.

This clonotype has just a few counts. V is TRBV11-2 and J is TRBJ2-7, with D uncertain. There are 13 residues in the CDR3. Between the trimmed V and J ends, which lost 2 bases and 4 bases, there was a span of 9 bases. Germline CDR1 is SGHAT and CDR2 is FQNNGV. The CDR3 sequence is CASSLRHLYEQYF. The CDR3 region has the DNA TGTGCCAGCAGCTTACGTCATCTATACGAGCAGTACTTC.

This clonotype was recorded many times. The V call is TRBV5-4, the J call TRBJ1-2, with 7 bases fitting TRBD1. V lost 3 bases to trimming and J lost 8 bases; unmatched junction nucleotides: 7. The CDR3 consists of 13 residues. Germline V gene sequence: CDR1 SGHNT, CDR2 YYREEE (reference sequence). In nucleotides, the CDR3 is TGTGCCAGCAGCTACCCCGGGACAGAAGGCTACACCTTC. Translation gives CASSYPGTEGYTF.

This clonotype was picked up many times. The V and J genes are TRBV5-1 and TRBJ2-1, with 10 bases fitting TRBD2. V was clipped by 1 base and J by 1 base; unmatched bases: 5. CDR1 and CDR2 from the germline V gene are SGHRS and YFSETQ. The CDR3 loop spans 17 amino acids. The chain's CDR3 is CASSLLGLAVSYNEQFF. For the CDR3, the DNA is TGCGCCAGCAGCTTGCTCGGACTAGCGGTATCCTACAATGAGCAGTTCTTC.